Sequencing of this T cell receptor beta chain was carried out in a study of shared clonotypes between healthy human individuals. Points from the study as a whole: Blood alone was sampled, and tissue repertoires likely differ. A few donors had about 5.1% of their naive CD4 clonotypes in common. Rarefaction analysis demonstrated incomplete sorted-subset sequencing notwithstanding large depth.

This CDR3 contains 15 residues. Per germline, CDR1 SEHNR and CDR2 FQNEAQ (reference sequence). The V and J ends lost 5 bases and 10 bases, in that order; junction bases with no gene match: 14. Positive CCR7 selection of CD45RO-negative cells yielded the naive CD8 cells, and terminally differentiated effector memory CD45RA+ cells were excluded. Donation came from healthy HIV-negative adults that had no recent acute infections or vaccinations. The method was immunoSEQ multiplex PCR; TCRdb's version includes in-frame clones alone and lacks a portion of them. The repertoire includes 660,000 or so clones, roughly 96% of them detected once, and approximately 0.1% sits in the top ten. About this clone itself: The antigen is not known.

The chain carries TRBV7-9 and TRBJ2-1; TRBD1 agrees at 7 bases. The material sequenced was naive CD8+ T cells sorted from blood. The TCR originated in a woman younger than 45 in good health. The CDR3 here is CASSPGTAPNGEQFF. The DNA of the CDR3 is TGTGCCAGCAGCCCCGGGACAGCACCTAACGGGGAGCAGTTCTTC. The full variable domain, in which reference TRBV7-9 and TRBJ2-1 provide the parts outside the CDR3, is DTGVSQNPRHKITKRGQNVTFRCDPISEHNRLYWYRQTLGQGPEFLTYFQNEAQLEKSRLLSDRFSAERPKGSFSTLEIQRTEQGDSAMYLCASSPGTAPNGEQFFGPGTRLTVL.